This TCR beta chain was recovered during a study of shared clonotypes between healthy human individuals. The CDR3 covers 15 residues. V trimming: 4 bases; J trimming: 4 bases; junction bases outside the gene matches: 7. Looked up from germline, CDR1 is SGHTA and CDR2 is FQGNSA. Points on this clone: Its matching antigen is unknown.

A CD45RA+ naive subset and a CD45RA-negative memory subset were split from CD4+ cells. Study-wide points: Shared across a handful of donors were 5% to 6% of the naive CD4 clonotypes.

Per the authors' pipeline: ImmunoSEQ junction-only sequences lacked quality scores, so their filtering differed. Only in-frame clones appear in the TCRdb table, and some are missing; sequencing was by immunoSEQ multiplex PCR. The V and J calls and clone size were taken over from that table, and D and trimming were inferred from the DNA. The sample consists of roughly 2 million clones, around 95% of them appearing once. V and J are TRBV7-2 and TRBJ2-7; 10 bases agree with TRBD1. The source is a man aged 18 to 35 in good health. Sequenced input: naive CD4+ T cells sorted from blood. Subset defined: CD45RA+ positively selected. The CDR3 sequence: CASSSRQGAGYEQYF. CDR3 coding DNA: TGTGCCAGCAGCTCCAGACAGGGGGCAGGATACGAGCAGTACTTC.